One sample yielded the 2 T cell receptor beta chains listed below, sequenced in a study of blood T cell repertoires in COVID-19. Profiled with immunoSEQ multiplex PCR; TCRdb holds only in-frame clones, not every one. The table has fewer than 40,000 clones, about 91% seen once. Material for sequencing was peripheral blood. The receptors stem from a woman aged 70-85 years with active COVID-19.

The J gene is TRBJ2-7, the V gene TRBV6-2 or TRBV6-3; 7 bases are a match to TRBD1. The junction had 10 bases not matched to a gene; V was cut back by 2 bases and J by 0 bases. The CDR3 spans 17 residues. The germline V gene has CDR1 MNHEY and CDR2 SVGEGT. CDR3 in DNA: TGTGCCAGCAGTTACCGTCGGACAGGTCCTAGCTCCTACGAGCAGTACTTC. Translated: CASSYRRTGPSSYEQYF.

This clone was detected once. The chain is built from TRBV28 and TRBJ2-1, with 8 bases identical to TRBD2. This CDR3 comprises 15 residues. V shed 3 bases, J shed 4 bases, and the junction held 5 bases outside the gene matches. Germline CDR1 MDHEN, CDR2 SYDVKM. This CDR3 is CASSFGAGVYNEQFF. CDR3 DNA: TGTGCCAGCAGTTTTGGAGCGGGGGTTTACAATGAGCAGTTCTTC.